A single sample gave rise to the 22 T cell receptor beta chains below, sequenced in a study of CD8 T cells in ankylosing spondylitis. From the 5' RACE reads, TCRdb called clonotypes with MiXCR, one entry per CDR3 protein. The sample carries 350,000 or so distinct CDR3 sequences, under 14% recorded once. Sequencing was carried out using blood, either unsorted or a sorted T cell fraction (not recorded which). These receptors all stem from a female donor with ankylosing spondylitis or in good health (not recorded which).

This clonotype was found many times. This chain links TRBV5-6 with TRBJ2-2; the D is unclear. Between the trimmed V and J ends, which lost 0 bases and 0 bases, there was a span of 6 bases. CDR1 and CDR2 from the germline V gene are SGHDT and YYEEEE. CDR3 length equals 15 residues. CDR3 in DNA: TGTGCCAGCAGCTTGGGTCTTACGAACACCGGGGAGCTGTTTTTT. This sequence encodes CASSLGLTNTGELFF.

This clonotype has a count of ten or more. This chain links TRBV12-3 or TRBV12-4 with TRBJ2-1, with D perhaps TRBD2 (6 bases). This CDR3 comprises 13 residues. The V end lost 4 bases, the J end lost 9 bases, and 13 bases lay between the germline ends. The CDR3, as DNA: TGTGCCAGCAGTTCTAGACTAGAAGGTGAGCAGTTCTTC. Its protein is CASSSRLEGEQFF.

This clonotype has a count of ten or more. V gene TRBV6-1 combines with J gene TRBJ2-1; a possible D gene is TRBD2 (5 bases). V lost 5 bases to trimming and J lost 4 bases, with 9 bases between them. Germline values: CDR1 MNHNS, CDR2 SASEGT. This CDR3 region has 13 residues. In DNA form, the CDR3 reads TGTGCCAGCAGTCAGACGGGGTACAATGAGCAGTTCTTC. Encoded protein: CASSQTGYNEQFF.

This clonotype came up many times. The rearrangement uses TRBV20-1 and TRBJ2-2; D assignment may be TRBD1 or TRBD2 (5 bases each). Trimming left V 7 bases short and J 2 bases short, with 14 bases between. This CDR3 contains 14 residues. The germline CDR1 and CDR2 sequences are DFQATT and SNEGSKA (reference sequence). The CDR3 protein is CSVVRGLNTGELFF. CDR3 nucleotide sequence: TGCAGTGTGGTGAGGGGCCTCAACACCGGGGAGCTGTTTTTT.

This clonotype has a count of ten or more. This rearrangement joins TRBV5-1 to TRBJ2-1, with 10 bases fitting TRBD1. The germline gives CDR1 SGHRS, CDR2 YFSETQ. The CDR3 consists of 16 residues. Trimming took 4 bases from V and 8 from J; bases not matched to a gene: 12. CDR3: CASSDEGQGLGYEQFF. CDR3 DNA: TGCGCCAGCAGCGACGAGGGACAGGGGTTAGGATATGAGCAGTTCTTC.

This clonotype was seen ten or more times. J is TRBJ1-1 and V is TRBV3-1, with D possibly matching TRBD1 (5 bases). Trimming removed 3 bases at V and 4 bases at J, with 24 bases between. This CDR3 has 18 residues. Germline CDR1 LGHDT, CDR2 YNNKEL (reference sequence). The CDR3 is CASSQEGTFRTGSTEAFF. The CDR3 DNA follows: TGTGCCAGCAGCCAGGAAGGGACGTTCCGAACGGGCTCCACTGAAGCTTTCTTT.

This sequence joins TRBV28 and TRBJ2-2, with 8 positions matching TRBD1. CDR1 and CDR2 (germline): MDHEN, SYDVKM. The CDR3 sequence is 20 residues long. The ends lost 5 bases at V and 4 bases at J; junction bases unmatched: 21. This chain's CDR3 is CASSPGRGQGDMSITGELFF. The CDR3 DNA sequence: TGTGCCAGCAGTCCCGGGCGAGGACAGGGTGATATGTCCATCACCGGGGAGCTGTTTTTT.

A note on this clonotype: A much larger clone differs from this one at a single base, so this may be a read error. The rearrangement joins TRBV3-1 to TRBJ2-4; D is perhaps TRBD2 (5 bases). This CDR3 comprises 16 residues. V dropped 4 bases and J dropped 6 bases, with 19 bases sitting between them. Per the germline V gene, CDR1 is LGHDT and CDR2 is YNNKEL (reference sequence). The CDR3 DNA follows: TGTGCCAGCAGCCCATTTCACGGGCCCGGAGGAAACATTCAGTACTTC. The encoded protein is CASSPFHGPGGNIQYF.

This clonotype came up many times. The chain uses TRBV5-1 and TRBJ1-1, with D unresolved. Looked up from germline, CDR1 is SGHRS and CDR2 is YFSETQ. Trimming took 5 bases from V and 2 from J, leaving 10 bases between them. The CDR3 runs to 13 residues. The CDR3 DNA reads TGCGCCAGCAGAACTAAGCCCAACACTGAAGCTTTCTTT. This sequence encodes CASRTKPNTEAFF.

This clonotype was observed many times. This chain links TRBV28 with TRBJ1-4, with D hard to call. The CDR3 has 14 residues. Per germline, CDR1 MDHEN and CDR2 SYDVKM. V lost 8 bases and J lost 0, with 10 bases in between. The CDR3 protein is CASEPTATNEKLFF. The CDR3 region has the DNA TGTGCCAGCGAGCCAACTGCAACTAATGAAAAACTGTTTTTT.

This clonotype was counted many times. The chain is built from TRBV29-1 and TRBJ2-7; 9 nucleotides line up with TRBD2. V gave up 6 bases and J gave up 5 bases; unmatched junction bases: 11. The CDR3 runs 14 residues. Germline values: CDR1 SQVTM, CDR2 ANQGSEA. CDR3 region: CSVETSGAPDEQYF. In DNA, the CDR3 is TGCAGCGTCGAGACTAGCGGAGCCCCGGACGAGCAGTACTTC.

Comment on this clonotype: This may come from a read error, since a much larger clone is one base off. The chain has TRBV3-1 and TRBJ2-7, with TRBD2 matching 9 bases. Germline V gives CDR1 LGHDT, CDR2 YNNKEL (reference sequence). The CDR3 is made up of 15 amino acids. CDR3 sequence reads: CASSQDGREGYKQYF. As DNA, the CDR3 is TGTGCCAGCAGCCAAGACGGGCGGGAGGGCTACAAGCAGTACTTC.

Many counts were recorded for this clonotype. The chain uses TRBV5-1 and TRBJ2-1; D is uncertain. The length of the CDR3 is 13 residues. The ends were cut back, 4 bases at V and 4 bases at J, with 9 bases in the middle. Per the germline V gene, CDR1 is SGHRS and CDR2 is YFSETQ. This CDR3 is CASSTLRYNEQFF. The DNA for the CDR3 is TGCGCCAGCAGCACTCTTCGGTACAATGAGCAGTTCTTC.

This rearrangement joins TRBV2 to TRBJ2-1, with TRBD2 identical over 14 bases. Germline CDR1 and CDR2: SNHLY and FYNNEI. The CDR3 is 15 residues long. The J segment lost 9 bases and the V segment lost 6 bases, leaving 7 bases of the junction unmatched. The DNA for the CDR3 is TGTGCCAGCAGGGAGACTAGCGGGGGGGCGGCTGAGCAGTTCTTC. It is translated as CASRETSGGAAEQFF.

The rearrangement uses TRBV28 and TRBJ1-6, with D unclear. The germline gives CDR1 MDHEN, CDR2 SYDVKM. The CDR3 consists of 13 residues. Deletions cut 2 bases from V and 3 bases from J, with 2 bases between. This CDR3 is CASSLGYNSPLHF. The DNA of the CDR3 is TGTGCCAGCAGTTTAGGCTATAATTCACCCCTCCACTTT.

At least ten counts were recorded for this clonotype. The V and J genes are TRBV5-1 and TRBJ1-4; D not certain. The CDR3 loop spans 14 amino acids. CDR1 and CDR2 from the germline V gene are SGHRS and YFSETQ. V dropped 3 bases and J dropped 5 bases, with 11 bases sitting between them. CDR3 region: CASSSVIGNEKLFF. CDR3 in DNA: TGCGCCAGCAGCTCAGTGATCGGGAATGAAAAACTGTTTTTT.

The genes are TRBV15 and TRBJ2-3; 7 bases map to TRBD2. The germline V gene encodes CDR1 LNHNV and CDR2 YYDKDF (reference sequence). The CDR3 consists of 14 residues. V was pared by 8 bases and J by 4 bases, with 9 bases of the junction left unmatched. Here the CDR3 DNA reads TGTGCCACCTCGAGGGAAGCGGGACCAGATACGCAGTATTTT. This gives the protein CATSREAGPDTQYF.

This clonotype was detected only a few times. This sequence joins TRBV20-1 and TRBJ2-1; 9 bases fit TRBD2. Per germline, CDR1 DFQATT and CDR2 SNEGSKA (reference sequence). The CDR3 runs 16 residues. V gave up 3 bases and J gave up 5 bases; unmatched junction bases: 11. In DNA form, the CDR3 reads TGCAGTGCTAGGATCCCTCGGCTAGCGGGGCACAATGAGCAGTTCTTC. Its protein product is CSARIPRLAGHNEQFF.

This clonotype was observed at least ten times. The rearrangement links TRBV7-8 to TRBJ2-1, with TRBD2 matching 13 bases. This CDR3 contains 18 residues. V lost 5 bases to trimming and J lost 5 bases; unmatched junction nucleotides: 12. Germline V gene lookup returns CDR1 SGHVS and CDR2 FQNEAQ. DNA of the CDR3: TGTGCCAGCAGCCTCGATTTATTGACTAGCGGGAGGAACAATGAGCAGTTCTTC. It encodes CASSLDLLTSGRNNEQFF.

Many counts were recorded for this clonotype. The V call is TRBV19, the J call TRBJ1-5; D perhaps matches TRBD1 (5 bases). Trimming shortened V by 6 bases and J by 1 base, and 10 bases separated the two germline ends. The CDR3 extends over 14 amino acids. Germline-derived CDR1 and CDR2 are LNHDA and SQIVND (reference sequence). The CDR3: CASSAGWSNQPQHF. The CDR3 DNA sequence: TGTGCCAGTAGCGCAGGGTGGAGCAATCAGCCCCAGCATTTT.

The sample holds many counts of this clonotype. This chain uses TRBV20-1 with TRBJ2-5; TRBD2 matches 7 bases. The germline gives CDR1 DFQATT, CDR2 SNEGSKA (reference sequence). This CDR3 is built from 15 residues. Losses at the gene ends were 2 bases for V and 8 bases for J; bases not matched to a gene: 14. The CDR3 region is CSARKLAETLLTQYF. CDR3 sequence (DNA): TGCAGTGCTAGAAAGCTAGCGGAGACTTTACTCACCCAGTACTTC.

This clonotype was counted only a few times. V usage is TRBV3-1 and J usage is TRBJ2-3, with 8 bases that match TRBD2. The CDR3 consists of 15 residues. Trimming cost V 4 bases and J 1 base; bases outside gene matches: 4. Germline V gene sequence: CDR1 LGHDT, CDR2 YNNKEL (reference sequence). The CDR3 DNA follows: TGTGCCAGCAGCCCGGGAGGGTCTCGCACAGATACGCAGTATTTT. Translation gives CASSPGGSRTDTQYF.